The 27 T cell receptor beta chains listed next were all sequenced from one sample in a study of T cells in Graves' hyperthyroidism and ophthalmopathy. Researchers took RNA transcripts and amplified the TCR beta CDR3 regions from them. With the HTBI primer set, the TCR CDR3 went through a first round of RT-PCR. TCRdb fed the multiplex PCR reads into MiXCR, producing one record per CDR3 protein. The repertoire includes a few hundred thousand distinct CDR3 sequences, around a fifth of them detected once, and approximately 49% sits in the top ten. The specimen sequenced was blood. The receptors were sampled from a woman between 65 and 79 years old with Graves' ophthalmopathy.

CDR3 sequence (DNA): TGTGCCAGTAACAAGGGAGGGACTTACAATGAGCAGTTCTTC. This translates into CASNKGGTYNEQFF. The rearrangement uses TRBV19 and TRBJ2-1; 7 bases align to TRBD2. V was pared by 7 bases and J by 4 bases, with 7 bases of the junction left unmatched. The germline gives CDR1 LNHDA, CDR2 SQIVND (reference sequence). The length of the CDR3 is 14 residues.

This clonotype has at least ten counts. J is TRBJ2-3 and V is TRBV28; D is uncertain. The germline gives CDR1 MDHEN, CDR2 SYDVKM. The CDR3 consists of 13 residues. V was cut by 5 bases and J by 4 bases, with 10 bases left in between. The CDR3 sequence: CASSPFGADTQYF. The CDR3 coding sequence is TGTGCCAGCAGTCCTTTTGGAGCAGATACGCAGTATTTT.

This clonotype showed up many times. The chain combines TRBV7-2 with TRBJ2-1; TRBD2 is a possible D gene (5 bases). The CDR3 is 15 residues long. Deletions cut 1 base from V and 9 bases from J, with 16 bases between. Germline V lookup: CDR1 SGHTA, CDR2 FQGNSA. The CDR3 DNA reads TGTGCCAGCAGCTTAGATCCTCTCCGGGGTGGTGAGCAGTTCTTC. Its protein is CASSLDPLRGGEQFF.

A remark on this clonotype: Given a much more abundant clone one base away, this may be a read error. V gene TRBV20-1 combines with J gene TRBJ2-7, with 11 bases fitting TRBD1. CDR1 and CDR2 from the germline V gene are DFQATT and SNEGSKA (reference sequence). CDR3 length equals 15 residues. The CDR3 bases are TGCAGTGCTAGCCTGGGACAGGGGGTGACCTACGGGCAGTACTTC. Translation gives CSASLGQGVTYGQYF.

The chain couples TRBV3-1 to TRBJ1-1, with D possibly matching TRBD1 (5 bases). V was shortened by 4 bases and J by 4 bases, with 22 bases between the two germline ends. The CDR3 is 17 amino acids. Per germline, CDR1 LGHDT and CDR2 YNNKEL (reference sequence). The CDR3 here is CASSRDMGLWGTTEAFF. The CDR3 DNA follows: TGTGCCAGCAGCCGTGATATGGGACTGTGGGGAACCACTGAAGCTTTCTTT.

The CDR3 here is CASSQPTSGKNYNEQFF. In DNA form, the CDR3 reads TGTGCCAGCAGCCAACCAACTAGCGGGAAAAACTACAATGAGCAGTTCTTC. This chain links TRBV3-2 with TRBJ2-1; the D call in the table, TRBD2, was not verified against the DNA. TRBV3-2 is given as a pseudogene. The CDR3 is made up of 17 amino acids.

Points on this clonotype: This clone may be a read error of a much larger clone one base away. V usage is TRBV12-3 or TRBV12-4 and J usage is TRBJ2-1; perhaps TRBD2 as D (5 bases). This CDR3 region has 14 residues. V was clipped by 1 base and J by 12 bases, with 16 bases between them. As DNA, the CDR3 is TGTGCCAGCAGTTTAGTCCCGGGAAACCATGTGCAGTTCTTC. This sequence encodes CASSLVPGNHVQFF.

The V call is TRBV5-1, the J call TRBJ2-7; TRBD2 might be the D (6 bases). This CDR3 has 15 residues. Per the germline V gene, CDR1 is SGHRS and CDR2 is YFSETQ. Between the trimmed V and J ends, which lost 4 bases and 0 bases, there was a span of 14 bases. CDR3 bases: TGCGCCAGCAGCGGGGGACTTTCTTTCTCCTACGAGCAGTACTTC. Translated: CASSGGLSFSYEQYF.

This clonotype has a handful of counts. V gene TRBV2 combines with J gene TRBJ1-3; D might be TRBD1 (6 bases). There are 16 residues in the CDR3. The germline V gene encodes CDR1 SNHLY and CDR2 FYNNEI. Deletions cut 6 bases from V and 2 bases from J, with 17 bases between. CDR3 nucleotides: TGTGCCAGCAGGCAGGGGCCTTTACCGGCTGGAAACACCATATATTTT. It specifies CASRQGPLPAGNTIYF.

The J gene is TRBJ1-1, the V gene TRBV7-9; D remains ambiguous. This CDR3 has 12 residues. V was shortened by 5 bases and J by 7 bases, with 11 bases between the two germline ends. CDR1 and CDR2 (germline): SEHNR, FQNEAQ (reference sequence). This CDR3 reads CASSQSSGEAFF. In DNA, the CDR3 is TGTGCCAGCAGCCAGTCGTCGGGTGAAGCTTTCTTT.

This chain joins TRBV20-1 and TRBJ2-7, with a tentative D call TRBD2 (5 bases). This CDR3 is 14 amino acids long. Germline V gene data show CDR1 as DFQATT and CDR2 as SNEGSKA (reference sequence). The germline V and J ends were trimmed by 1 base and 3 bases, with 13 bases remaining between them. CDR3 sequence (DNA): TGCAGTGCTAGAGGACTACCCAGGCACTACGAGCAGTACTTC. It codes for CSARGLPRHYEQYF.

The chain has TRBV19 and TRBJ2-4, with D perhaps TRBD1 (5 bases). The germline V and J ends were trimmed by 1 base and 0 bases, with 16 bases remaining between them. The CDR3 loop spans 18 amino acids. Germline loops: CDR1 LNHDA, CDR2 SQIVND (reference sequence). The CDR3 reads CASSIGARPGLAKNIQYF. The DNA of the CDR3 is TGTGCCAGTAGTATAGGGGCCCGGCCAGGGCTAGCCAAAAACATTCAGTACTTC.

Many counts were recorded for this clonotype. V gene TRBV27 combines with J gene TRBJ2-3, with D possibly being TRBD1 (10 bases). Trimming cost V 1 base and J 0 bases, with 23 bases left between them. This CDR3 has 20 residues. Germline CDR1 MNHEY, CDR2 SMNVEV (reference sequence). The CDR3 here is CASSLYGQGVAGESTDTQYF. CDR3 coding DNA: TGTGCCAGCAGTTTATACGGACAGGGGGTAGCGGGAGAAAGCACAGATACGCAGTATTTT.

This chain uses TRBV5-4 with TRBJ1-1; the D gene is possibly TRBD1 (5 bases). V lost 1 base and J 1 base, leaving 11 bases between the germline ends. The CDR3 extends over 15 amino acids. Germline CDR1 and CDR2: SGHNT and YYREEE (reference sequence). CDR3 sequence: CASSLQAGPNTEAFF. The CDR3 DNA follows: TGTGCCAGCAGCTTGCAAGCAGGGCCGAACACTGAAGCTTTCTTT.

This clonotype was observed at least ten times. The chain is built from TRBV5-1 and TRBJ1-1; possibly TRBD1 for D (5 bases). CDR1 is SGHRS and CDR2 is YFSETQ in the germline V gene. V gave up 3 bases and J gave up 4 bases, with 10 bases separating them. The CDR3 spans 13 residues. The CDR3 nucleotides read TGCGCCAGCAGCTCGATCGACAGCACTGAAGCTTTCTTT. Translation: CASSSIDSTEAFF.

This chain joins TRBV12-3 or TRBV12-4 and TRBJ2-3; perhaps TRBD2 as D (6 bases). V lost 6 bases to trimming and J lost 1 base, with 14 bases between them. The CDR3 contains 15 residues. DNA for the CDR3: TGTGCCAGCAGCTCCTGGGGCGGGGGCACAGATACGCAGTATTTT. It translates to CASSSWGGGTDTQYF.

This clonotype has just a few counts. The genes are TRBV6-2 or TRBV6-3 and TRBJ2-3; TRBD2 matches 7 bases. The CDR3 spans 16 residues. Germline trimming cut 2 bases from V and 2 bases from J; bases unmatched to any gene: 7. CDR1 MNHEY and CDR2 SVGEGT come from the germline V gene. The DNA for the CDR3 is TGTGCCAGCAGTTACGGGGCGGGAGCAGACACAGATACGCAGTATTTT. Its protein product is CASSYGAGADTDTQYF.

The chain has TRBV2 and TRBJ1-4; the D is unclear. Germline-derived CDR1 and CDR2 are SNHLY and FYNNEI. Trimming removed 2 bases at V and 6 bases at J, with 7 bases between. This CDR3 has 13 residues. The CDR3 is CASSEIGYEKLFF. The CDR3, as DNA: TGTGCCAGCAGTGAAATCGGGTATGAAAAACTGTTTTTT.

The V call is TRBV4-1, the J call TRBJ2-2; the match to TRBD2 covers 8 bases. The CDR3 is made up of 17 amino acids. V lost 2 bases and J lost 6; bases outside the gene matches: 11. Looked up from germline, CDR1 is MGHRA and CDR2 is YSYEKL. The CDR3 here is CASSQPTSGSFAGELFF. The CDR3 coding sequence is TGCGCCAGCAGCCAACCCACGAGCGGGAGTTTCGCCGGGGAGCTGTTTTTT.

This clonotype has more than one count but fewer than ten. The V and J genes are TRBV6-1 and TRBJ2-5; 7 nucleotides line up with TRBD1. CDR1 MNHNS and CDR2 SASEGT come from the germline V gene. J was trimmed by 5 bases and V by 6 bases; bases with no gene match: 6. The length of the CDR3 is 13 residues. DNA for the CDR3: TGTGCCAGCAGGTCACCGACAGGGGAGACCCAGTACTTC. It codes for CASRSPTGETQYF.

The V call is TRBV2, the J call TRBJ2-7; 8 bases agree with TRBD1. From germline, CDR1 is SNHLY and CDR2 FYNNEI. The CDR3 consists of 15 residues. The V gene end was trimmed by 1 base and the J gene end by 1 base; junction bases not matched to a gene: 3. The CDR3 sequence is CASSEEQGESYEQYF. CDR3 DNA: TGTGCCAGCAGTGAAGAACAGGGGGAGTCCTACGAGCAGTACTTC.

This clonotype has a handful of counts. The chain joins TRBV11-2 to TRBJ2-5; D is uncertain. Trimming took off 1 base at V and 0 bases at J, with 9 bases between the two ends. Looked up from germline, CDR1 is SGHAT and CDR2 is FQNNGV. The CDR3 loop spans 15 amino acids. CDR3 nucleotides: TGTGCCAGCAGCTTAGGAGGACGGCACCAAGAGACCCAGTACTTC. Amino acids: CASSLGGRHQETQYF.

This chain links TRBV15 with TRBJ2-5, with 9 bases that match TRBD1. Germline V CDR1 and CDR2: LNHNV, YYDKDF (reference sequence). There are 16 residues in the CDR3. J gave up 1 base and V 3 bases, and 6 bases lay outside the gene matches. The CDR3 is CATSRGPGQGQETQYF. Here the CDR3 DNA reads TGTGCCACCAGCAGGGGCCCGGGACAGGGCCAAGAGACCCAGTACTTC.

This clonotype was counted only a few times. This chain links TRBV5-1 with TRBJ2-7; 12 bases align to TRBD1. The CDR3 runs 17 residues. After removal of 4 bases from V and 2 bases from J, the junction contained 10 bases not matched to a gene. Germline-derived CDR1 and CDR2 are SGHRS and YFSETQ. In nucleotides, the CDR3 is TGCGCCAGCAGCCAGGGACAGGGGGCTAACACACCCTACGAGCAGTACTTC. It encodes CASSQGQGANTPYEQYF.

This clonotype has only a few counts. The rearrangement uses TRBV29-1 and TRBJ1-2, with D perhaps matching TRBD1 (6 bases). V was pared by 4 bases and J by 4 bases, with 10 bases between. The CDR3 runs to 12 residues. CDR1 and CDR2 (germline): SQVTM, ANQGSEA. The DNA of the CDR3 is TGCAGCGTTGGGGAAGGGGGCTATGGCTACACCTTC. Its translation: CSVGEGGYGYTF. Full variable domain (missing parts from reference TRBV29-1 and TRBJ1-2): SAVISQKPSRDICQRGTSLTIQCQVDSQVTMMFWYRQQPGQSLTLIATANQGSEATYESGFVIDKFPISRPNLTFSTLTVSNMSPEDSSIYLCSVGEGGYGYTFGSGTRLTVV.

This clonotype was picked up a small number of times. The chain joins TRBV14 to TRBJ2-1; tentatively, D is TRBD2 (6 bases). Deletions cut 4 bases from V and 3 bases from J, with 10 bases between. The CDR3 has 14 amino acids. Germline V gene sequence: CDR1 SGHDN, CDR2 FVKESK. The CDR3: CASSPLGLYNEQFF. The DNA for the CDR3 is TGTGCCAGCAGCCCCCTGGGACTCTACAATGAGCAGTTCTTC.

This clonotype was picked up many times. The rearrangement links TRBV12-5 to TRBJ2-5, with TRBD1 as a possible D gene (5 bases). Between the trimmed V and J ends, which lost 6 bases and 1 base, there was a span of 12 bases. Germline V gene sequence: CDR1 LGHNT, CDR2 FRNRAP. The CDR3 length is 14 residues. CDR3: CASGGAPRQETQYF. In DNA form, the CDR3 reads TGTGCTAGTGGAGGGGCCCCGCGCCAAGAGACCCAGTACTTC.